This TCR beta chain was recorded in a study of cytomegalovirus exposure and HLA in healthy donors. Looked up from germline, CDR1 is SGHNT and CDR2 is YYREEE (reference sequence). V was clipped by 4 bases and J by 10 bases, with 18 bases between them. The length of the CDR3 is 14 residues. Primers for the PCR totalled 60 Vbeta and 13 Jbeta. Measured with immunoSEQ multiplex PCR; TCRdb has only the in-frame clones, and not every one. The profile shows 170,000 or so clones, approximately 78% of them singletons. Study results and caveats: In a later analysis, parvovirus B19, influenza, CMV and Epstein-Barr virus appeared linked to several top co-occurrence clusters. Later on, analysis showed that most CMV-associated TCR beta chains appeared to be HLA-restricted.

Comments on this clone: What it binds is unknown.

The gene calls are TRBV5-4 and TRBJ1-5, with a possible D match to TRBD1 (6 bases). The sample taken for sequencing was PBMCs. The TCR sequence derives from a woman aged 45 to 65 in good health and CMV-seropositive. CDR3 sequence reads: CASSVGTPERPQHF. The CDR3 nucleotides read TGTGCCAGCAGCGTCGGGACACCGGAGCGTCCCCAGCATTTT.